Sequencing of this T cell receptor beta chain was carried out in a study of control samples from healthy donors and cancer patients. Here immunoSEQ multiplex PCR was the method, and the copy in TCRdb shows in-frame clones only, minus some. Of roughly 150,000 clones listed, more than 85% were seen once; the top ten hold 4.5% to 6%. Sequencing input: blood. The clonotype was recovered from a man aged 18 to 35 in good health.

The CDR3 nucleotides are TGCGCCAGCAGCCAAGGTTTGGCAGATACGCAGTATTTT. Translated, it gives CASSQGLADTQYF. V gene TRBV4-3 combines with J gene TRBJ2-3; D is uncertain. The CDR3 extends over 13 amino acids. Germline assignment: CDR1 LGHNA and CDR2 YSLEER. The germline V and J ends were trimmed by 1 base and 4 bases, with 6 bases remaining between them.